The clone carrying this T cell receptor (beta chain) qualifies as medium-sized (0.01 to 0.1%). The antigen is unknown. As handled by the study authors: The authors used CDR3 differences across clinicopathological groups to build a distant-metastasis classifier for papillary thyroid cancer. TCRdb redid the clone calls on the PCR reads using MiXCR. TCRdb's processing, not the study's, gives the V and J calls here. Of roughly 14,000 clones in the sample, 32% are singletons; the top ten hold roughly 24%. All patients reached thyroid surgery having received no treatment beforehand. In germline, CDR1 is DFQATT, CDR2 SNEGSKA (reference sequence). The CDR3 has 16 residues. Trimming stripped 6 bases from V and 0 bases from J, with 15 bases between. These data originate in a study of metastatic and nonmetastatic thyroid tumors. Study overall: Repertoire comparisons spanned blood and tumor or nodule tissue from malignant and benign thyroid patients. Whole-study findings and limits: Versus benign nodules, malignant thyroid tumors reportedly had significantly higher TCR beta diversity, in blood and tumor.

The material sequenced was tumor tissue. The chain recombines TRBV20-1 with TRBJ1-6, with a weak D call TRBD1 (5 bases). The sequence was obtained from a female donor with papillary thyroid cancer or a benign thyroid nodule (not recorded which). Some clones in this sample may be carry-over from other donors' samples. For the CDR3, the DNA is TGCAGTGCGCTCCGGGACCAGAGCTCCTATAATTCACCCCTCCACTTT. Translating it yields CSALRDQSSYNSPLHF.